These 25 T cell receptor beta chains came from one sample sequenced in a study of cytomegalovirus exposure and HLA in healthy donors. The PCR had 60 Vbeta and 13 Jbeta primers. The data were produced by immunoSEQ multiplex PCR, yet TCRdb's version contains in-frame clones alone and is incomplete. In all, the sample yields about 130,000 clones. Material for sequencing was PBMCs. These receptors all stem from a woman in her forties in good health and CMV-seropositive.

The chain combines TRBV20-1 with TRBJ2-7; 7 bases align to TRBD1. This CDR3 has 11 residues. Looked up from germline, CDR1 is DFQATT and CDR2 is SNEGSKA (reference sequence). The ends lost 6 bases at V and 5 bases at J; junction bases unmatched: 4. CDR3 residues: CSAPGTDEQYF. CDR3 nucleotide sequence: TGCAGTGCCCCCGGGACAGACGAGCAGTACTTC.

The J gene is TRBJ1-3, the V gene TRBV6-5; a weak D match, TRBD1 (5 bases). CDR1 is MNHEY and CDR2 is SVGAGI in the germline V gene. The length of the CDR3 is 14 residues. Trimming removed 6 bases from V and 1 base from J, with 10 bases in between. The CDR3 spells CASRGGGSGNTIYF. CDR3 DNA sequence: TGTGCCAGCAGAGGCGGGGGTTCTGGAAACACCATATATTTT.

The chain uses TRBV19 and TRBJ1-1; unclear D gene. The CDR3 loop spans 13 amino acids. Germline loops: CDR1 LNHDA, CDR2 SQIVND (reference sequence). Deletions cut 3 bases from V and 1 base from J, with 6 bases between. The CDR3 DNA reads as TGTGCCAGTAGTATTGCCAGGAACACTGAAGCTTTCTTT. Translation gives CASSIARNTEAFF.

The chain uses TRBV7-8 and TRBJ1-6; 8 nucleotides agree with TRBD1. Per the germline V gene, CDR1 is SGHVS and CDR2 is FQNEAQ. The CDR3 extends over 14 amino acids. Losses at the gene ends were 1 base for V and 9 bases for J; bases not matched to a gene: 2. The CDR3 nucleotides read TGTGCCAGCAGCTTAGGGACAGGGAGTTCACCCCTCCACTTT. Protein product: CASSLGTGSSPLHF.

The V and J genes are TRBV13 and TRBJ2-5, with D maybe TRBD2 (7 bases). This CDR3 comprises 16 residues. Germline CDR1 and CDR2: PRHDT and FYEKMQ (reference sequence). V gave up 1 base and J gave up 1 base, with 13 bases separating them. The CDR3 protein is CASSLEGEGIQETQYF. The CDR3 DNA is TGTGCCAGCAGCTTAGAGGGGGAGGGGATCCAAGAGACCCAGTACTTC.

V usage is TRBV9 and J usage is TRBJ2-1; 9 bases match TRBD2. With V trimmed by 4 bases and J by 0 bases, 5 bases remained unmatched. The CDR3 is 16 residues long. CDR1 is SGDLS, CDR2 YYNGEE, per germline. CDR3 loop: CASSPGLASSYNEQFF. The CDR3 DNA is TGTGCCAGCAGCCCCGGACTAGCGAGCTCCTACAATGAGCAGTTCTTC.

This rearrangement joins TRBV28 to TRBJ1-4; the match to TRBD1 covers 9 bases. V dropped 5 bases and J dropped 7; count of bases not matched to a gene: 8. The germline V gene has CDR1 MDHEN and CDR2 SYDVKM. The CDR3 extends over 15 amino acids. CDR3 region: CASSPRQGGGEKLFF. CDR3 in DNA: TGTGCCAGCAGTCCCCGACAGGGGGGAGGTGAAAAACTGTTTTTT.

V gene TRBV4-1 combines with J gene TRBJ1-5; D is possibly TRBD1 (6 bases). The CDR3 covers 14 residues. The germline V gene encodes CDR1 MGHRA and CDR2 YSYEKL. Trimming left V 0 bases short and J 4 bases short, with 7 bases between. CDR3 DNA sequence: TGCGCCAGCAGCCAAGAGCAGGGGAATCAGCCCCAGCATTTT. This gives the protein CASSQEQGNQPQHF.

The chain links TRBV4-2 to TRBJ2-1; 10 bases line up with TRBD2. V lost 1 base to trimming and J lost 8 bases; unmatched junction nucleotides: 8. This CDR3 has 16 residues. Germline lookup yields CDR1 LGHNA and CDR2 YNFKEQ. The chain's CDR3 is CASSQVGPSGGDEQFF. The CDR3, as DNA: TGTGCCAGCAGCCAAGTAGGCCCTAGCGGGGGCGATGAGCAGTTCTTC.

The CDR3 spells CASSPGGQETQYF. The CDR3 DNA reads TGTGCCAGCAGCCCAGGGGGTCAGGAGACCCAGTACTTC. This chain uses TRBV27 with TRBJ2-5; 7 nucleotides align to TRBD1. This CDR3 is built from 13 residues. CDR1 and CDR2 (germline): MNHEY, SMNVEV (reference sequence). The trim removed 6 bases at V and 5 bases at J, leaving 6 bases unmatched.

The rearrangement links TRBV19 to TRBJ2-7; a weak D match, TRBD2 (5 bases). CDR1 and CDR2 from the germline V gene are LNHDA and SQIVND (reference sequence). CDR3 length: 12 amino acids. The ends were cut back, 3 bases at V and 6 bases at J, with 9 bases in the middle. The CDR3 loop is CASSIMGAEQYF. The CDR3 nucleotides are TGTGCCAGTAGTATTATGGGAGCCGAGCAGTACTTC.

J is TRBJ2-5 and V is TRBV19, with D possibly being TRBD1 (6 bases). The CDR3 has 14 amino acids. The V end was cut by 4 bases, the J end by 5 bases, with 14 bases between. Germline loops: CDR1 LNHDA, CDR2 SQIVND (reference sequence). CDR3 in amino acids: CASSTQGFWETQYF. The CDR3 DNA is TGTGCCAGTAGTACTCAGGGGTTCTGGGAGACCCAGTACTTC.

The V and J genes are TRBV6-1 and TRBJ2-1; 12 nucleotides match TRBD2. CDR1 MNHNS and CDR2 SASEGT come from the germline V gene. The CDR3 runs 15 residues. Germline trimming cut 4 bases from V and 4 bases from J; bases unmatched to any gene: 2. The CDR3 DNA reads TGTGCCAGCAGTGTACTAGCGGGAGGTTACAATGAGCAGTTCTTC. This codes for CASSVLAGGYNEQFF.

This rearrangement joins TRBV10-3 to TRBJ1-1; possibly TRBD1 for D (6 bases). The V end lost 3 bases, the J end lost 4 bases, and 6 bases lay between the germline ends. Germline CDR1 is ENHRY and CDR2 is SYGVKD. The CDR3 covers 12 residues. The CDR3 sequence: CAISDRGTEAFF. The DNA for the CDR3 is TGTGCCATCAGTGACAGGGGCACTGAAGCTTTCTTT.

Note on this clone: At the DNA level, this CDR3 is encoded by other sequences in the same sample as well. The genes are TRBV7-9 and TRBJ1-4; 9 nucleotides line up with TRBD1. CDR3 length equals 16 residues. The ends lost 5 bases at V and 5 bases at J; junction bases unmatched: 9. Looked up from germline, CDR1 is SEHNR and CDR2 is FQNEAQ (reference sequence). DNA for the CDR3: TGTGCCAGCAGCCTGGACAGGGGAGGCACCAATGAAAAACTGTTTTTT. Translated: CASSLDRGGTNEKLFF.

V is TRBV5-5 and J is TRBJ2-3, with D possibly TRBD1 on 6 matching bases. CDR1 SGHKS and CDR2 YYEKEE come from the germline V gene (reference sequence). The V gene lost 4 bases and the J gene lost 1 base, with 16 bases spanning the gap. CDR3 size: 16 residues. The CDR3 region is CASSSPKDRRTDTQYF. Here the CDR3 DNA reads TGTGCCAGCAGCAGCCCTAAGGACAGACGCACAGATACGCAGTATTTT.

The chain couples TRBV4-1 to TRBJ1-3; D is unclear. Germline lookup yields CDR1 MGHRA and CDR2 YSYEKL. The CDR3 length is 15 residues. V lost 1 base, J lost 0 bases, and 7 bases lay in between. The CDR3 DNA sequence: TGCGCCAGCAGCCAAGGAGTCGGCTCTGGAAACACCATATATTTT. Translated: CASSQGVGSGNTIYF.

V usage is TRBV19 and J usage is TRBJ2-2; no clear D gene. V was trimmed by 1 base and J by 0 bases, leaving 6 bases between them. Germline values: CDR1 LNHDA, CDR2 SQIVND (reference sequence). The CDR3 spans 15 residues. DNA of the CDR3: TGTGCCAGTAGTATAGCGGTTACGAACACCGGGGAGCTGTTTTTT. It encodes CASSIAVTNTGELFF.

The chain links TRBV2 to TRBJ2-1, with D possibly being TRBD2 (6 bases). The CDR3 length is 13 residues. Per the germline V gene, CDR1 is SNHLY and CDR2 is FYNNEI. The germline V and J ends were trimmed by 6 bases and 10 bases, with 16 bases remaining between them. CDR3 nucleotides: TGTGCCAGCAGGCGGGACGGACTTTGGGAGCAGTTCTTC. Residues: CASRRDGLWEQFF. Full variable domain (outside the CDR3, taken from reference TRBV2 and TRBJ2-1): EPEVTQTPSHQVTQMGQEVILRCVPISNHLYFYWYRQILGQKVEFLVSFYNNEISEKSEIFDDQFSVERPDGSNFTLKIRSTKLEDSAMYFCASRRDGLWEQFFGPGTRLTVL.

The genes are TRBV28 and TRBJ2-3; 9 bases are shared with TRBD1. The length of the CDR3 is 16 residues. Losses at the gene ends were 2 bases for V and 1 base for J; bases not matched to a gene: 4. Germline CDR1 MDHEN, CDR2 SYDVKM. CDR3 in amino acids: CASSLRRDRGTDTQYF. DNA of the CDR3: TGTGCCAGCAGTTTACGACGGGACAGGGGCACAGATACGCAGTATTTT.

The chain uses TRBV5-4 and TRBJ2-5, with 9 bases that match TRBD2. Germline-derived CDR1 and CDR2 are SGHNT and YYREEE (reference sequence). V dropped 0 bases and J dropped 4; count of bases not matched to a gene: 7. The CDR3 is made up of 16 amino acids. The CDR3: CASSLAMGLARETQYF. The DNA of the CDR3 is TGTGCCAGCAGCTTGGCGATGGGACTAGCCCGAGAGACCCAGTACTTC. Variable domain in full (rest from reference TRBV5-4 and TRBJ2-5): ETGVTQSPTHLIKTRGQQVTLRCSSQSGHNTVSWYQQALGQGPQFIFQYYREEENGRGNFPPRFSGLQFPNYSSELNVNALELDDSALYLCASSLAMGLARETQYFGPGTRLLVL.

The rearrangement joins TRBV11-2 to TRBJ1-4; possibly TRBD1 for D (5 bases). V lost 5 bases to trimming and J lost 0 bases, with 13 bases between them. The CDR3 is made up of 16 amino acids. Per germline, CDR1 SGHAT and CDR2 FQNNGV. The CDR3 nucleotides read TGTGCCAGCAGCCCGGACATGATTGCAACTAATGAAAAACTGTTTTTT. Translated: CASSPDMIATNEKLFF.

The genes are TRBV6-5 and TRBJ2-5, with 8 bases fitting TRBD1. Germline values: CDR1 MNHEY, CDR2 SVGAGI. V dropped 5 bases and J dropped 7; count of bases not matched to a gene: 12. This CDR3 is built from 15 residues. The CDR3 DNA follows: TGTGCCAGCAGTCCCGATTGGACAGGGCGCGGGACCCAGTACTTC. It codes for CASSPDWTGRGTQYF.

This sequence joins TRBV6-5 and TRBJ2-1; the D gene is possibly TRBD2 (5 bases). Germline values: CDR1 MNHEY, CDR2 SVGAGI. There are 14 residues in the CDR3. V dropped 6 bases and J dropped 0 bases, with 9 bases sitting between them. CDR3 sequence (DNA): TGTGCCAGCAGGGTAGCGTACTCCTACAATGAGCAGTTCTTC. Residues: CASRVAYSYNEQFF.

The rearrangement joins TRBV10-1 to TRBJ2-5; 9 bases agree with TRBD2. The CDR3 runs to 15 residues. Losses at the gene ends were 3 bases for V and 5 bases for J; bases not matched to a gene: 7. Germline CDR1 is WNHNN and CDR2 is SYGVQD (reference sequence). CDR3 residues: CASSETSSGKETQYF. The CDR3 bases are TGCGCCAGCAGTGAAACATCTAGCGGGAAGGAGACCCAGTACTTC.